The subject of this entry is one T cell receptor (beta chain). Its antigen remains unknown. This record comes from a study of T-cell reconstitution after alpha-beta-depleted transplantation in children. Broader study findings: As was reported, about two months after transplant, alpha-beta T cells came from several hundred expanded graft clones.

Researchers prepared the TCRbeta library using unique molecular identifiers, the study reports. TCRdb recomputed calls from the PCR reads with MiXCR, one row per CDR3 protein. Altogether about 870,000 distinct CDR3 sequences are present, roughly 16% being singletons, with the ten largest covering 5%. Per the germline V gene, CDR1 is SGHRS and CDR2 is YFSETQ. The trim removed 3 bases at V and 2 bases at J, leaving 12 bases unmatched. The length of the CDR3 is 18 residues. V and J are TRBV5-1 and TRBJ2-1; 9 positions agree with TRBD2. Specimen: PBMCs, mostly from graft donor cells, collected 360 days after TCRalphabeta/CD19-depleted stem cell transplant. The receptor comes from a male patient younger than 18 who had a stem cell transplant for acute lymphoblastic leukemia, so the T cells may come from the graft donor. The CDR3 region is CASSSRTSEFLPYNEQFF. The DNA for the CDR3 is TGCGCCAGCAGCTCGAGGACTAGCGAATTTCTTCCCTACAATGAGCAGTTCTTC.